A single sample is the source of the 17 T cell receptor beta chains below, sequenced in a study of identical twins. Using its own MiXCR run on the 5' RACE reads, TCRdb lists one record per CDR3 protein. Of about 550,000 distinct CDR3 sequences detected, about 22% appear once; the ten largest clones hold 0.4% to 0.6%. These data also featured in a second study, about yellow fever vaccine responses in identical twins.

Material for sequencing was CD4+ T cells sorted from blood. The receptors here all came from a young woman in good health.

The chain is built from TRBV7-2 and TRBJ2-2, with 13 bases aligning to TRBD2. V gave up 5 bases and J gave up 6 bases; unmatched junction bases: 9. Germline CDR1 and CDR2: SGHTA and FQGNSA. This CDR3 contains 17 residues. CDR3 in amino acids: CASSPYGLAGVAGELFF. The CDR3 DNA sequence: TGTGCCAGCAGCCCTTACGGACTAGCGGGGGTTGCCGGGGAGCTGTTTTTT.

This clonotype came up a few times. The rearrangement uses TRBV5-6 and TRBJ2-7; no firm D call. The CDR3 sequence is 13 residues long. CDR1 is SGHDT and CDR2 is YYEEEE in the germline V gene. The germline V and J ends were trimmed by 0 bases and 2 bases, with 6 bases remaining between them. In DNA, the CDR3 is TGTGCCAGCAGCTTGGGGCGGACCTACGAGCAGTACGTC. Residues: CASSLGRTYEQYV.

V and J are TRBV28 and TRBJ1-1; 11 bases line up with TRBD1. The V gene's germline CDR1 is MDHEN and CDR2 SYDVKM. V lost 9 bases to trimming and J lost 6 bases; unmatched junction nucleotides: 9. The CDR3 length is 14 residues. The chain's CDR3 is CARWGGQGDSEAFF. DNA for the CDR3: TGTGCCAGGTGGGGGGGACAGGGGGACTCTGAAGCTTTCTTT.

The genes are TRBV10-3 and TRBJ2-2, with TRBD2 as a possible D gene (5 bases). The germline CDR1 and CDR2 sequences are ENHRY and SYGVKD. The CDR3 length is 14 residues. Trimming removed 6 bases from V and 3 bases from J, with 11 bases in between. CDR3 sequence reads: CAIRPGNYTGELFF. The CDR3 DNA reads as TGTGCCATCAGACCCGGGAACTACACCGGGGAGCTGTTTTTT.

The chain employs TRBV15 and TRBJ1-1, with D hard to call. CDR3 length equals 15 residues. V lost 1 base, J lost 1 base, and 10 bases lay in between. Per the germline V gene, CDR1 is LNHNV and CDR2 is YYDKDF (reference sequence). Here the CDR3 reads CATSRGITANTEAFF. The DNA of the CDR3 is TGTGCCACCAGCAGAGGGATTACAGCGAACACTGAAGCTTTCTTT.

This chain uses TRBV20-1 with TRBJ1-2, with no clear D. V lost 3 bases, J lost 8 bases, and 10 bases lay in between. CDR1 is DFQATT, CDR2 SNEGSKA, per germline (reference sequence). The CDR3 sequence is 11 residues long. CDR3 coding DNA: TGCAGTGCTAGTTTCGTTTGGGGCTACACCTTC. Protein product: CSASFVWGYTF.

This chain connects TRBV29-1 to TRBJ2-5, with D uncertain. This CDR3 has 11 amino acids. CDR1 is SQVTM, CDR2 ANQGSEA, per germline. With 4 bases removed from V and 6 bases from J, the gap between germline ends came to 9 bases. The CDR3 reads CSVGGRKTQYF. The CDR3 DNA follows: TGCAGCGTTGGGGGTAGGAAGACCCAGTACTTC.

This clonotype occurred a few times. The chain uses TRBV20-1 and TRBJ2-3; D possibly uses TRBD1 or TRBD2 (5 bases each). Germline V lookup: CDR1 DFQATT, CDR2 SNEGSKA (reference sequence). The CDR3 has 15 amino acids. V was trimmed by 5 bases and J by 0 bases, leaving 15 bases between them. The CDR3 bases are TGCAGTGCTCAGGGACGGTCAACTAGCACAGATACGCAGTATTTT. Translated, it gives CSAQGRSTSTDTQYF.

This clonotype appeared a few times. The rearrangement links TRBV3-1 to TRBJ2-1; D possibly uses TRBD1 or TRBD2 (6 bases each). Germline V CDR1 and CDR2: LGHDT, YNNKEL (reference sequence). This CDR3 spans 17 amino acids. V gave up 0 bases and J gave up 1 base, with 13 bases separating them. The CDR3 loop is CASSQERGRGSYNEQFF. The CDR3, as DNA: TGTGCCAGCAGCCAAGAGCGGGGCAGGGGATCCTACAATGAGCAGTTCTTC.

In its sample, this clonotype was seen a few times. The chain carries TRBV15 and TRBJ2-7; TRBD2 aligns across 9 bases. The junction had 4 bases not matched to a gene; V was cut back by 0 bases and J by 1 base. Germline lookup yields CDR1 LNHNV and CDR2 YYDKDF (reference sequence). This CDR3 is built from 16 residues. Here the CDR3 reads CATSRDILAGSYEQYV. CDR3 DNA: TGTGCCACCAGCAGAGATATCCTAGCGGGATCCTACGAGCAGTACGTC.

The table lists this clonotype with a few counts. The rearrangement links TRBV5-1 to TRBJ2-2; 10 bases are shared with TRBD1. This CDR3 has 13 amino acids. Germline V gene data show CDR1 as SGHRS and CDR2 as YFSETQ. V shed 7 bases, J shed 5 bases, and the junction held 2 bases outside the gene matches. This CDR3 reads CASEGQGTGELFF. For the CDR3, the DNA is TGCGCCAGCGAGGGACAGGGGACCGGGGAGCTGTTTTTT.

J is TRBJ2-2 and V is TRBV7-9; D perhaps matches TRBD2 (5 bases). There are 15 residues in the CDR3. Per germline, CDR1 SEHNR and CDR2 FQNEAQ (reference sequence). V was clipped by 1 base and J by 6 bases, with 12 bases between them. The CDR3 loop is CASSLGPLVSGELFF. CDR3 nucleotide sequence: TGTGCCAGCAGCTTAGGGCCACTAGTTTCCGGGGAGCTGTTTTTT.

In its sample, this clonotype was seen many times. The chain recombines TRBV5-5 with TRBJ2-7; D call uncertain. This CDR3 is built from 13 residues. CDR1 SGHKS and CDR2 YYEKEE come from the germline V gene (reference sequence). V was shortened by 1 base and J by 4 bases, with 9 bases between the two germline ends. The CDR3 region is CASSLTPKYEQYF. The CDR3 nucleotides are TGTGCCAGCAGCTTGACCCCTAAGTACGAGCAGTACTTC.

This clonotype has at least ten counts. The chain has TRBV5-1 and TRBJ2-2; D may be TRBD2 (5 bases). Germline assignment: CDR1 SGHRS and CDR2 YFSETQ. The CDR3 is made up of 15 amino acids. V was clipped by 0 bases and J by 0 bases, with 6 bases between them. CDR3 in DNA: TGCGCCAGCAGCTTGGGACTAACGAACACCGGGGAGCTGTTTTTT. Protein: CASSLGLTNTGELFF. Together with reference TRBV5-1 and TRBJ2-2, the CDR3 gives the full variable domain: KAGVTQTPRYLIKTRGQQVTLSCSPISGHRSVSWYQQTPGQGLQFLFEYFSETQRNKGNFPGRFSGRQFSNSRSEMNVSTLELGDSALYLCASSLGLTNTGELFFGEGSRLTVL.

A few counts support this clonotype. The chain is built from TRBV21-1 and TRBJ2-5; the table's D gene call, TRBD2, was not cross checked with the DNA. TRBV21-1 is reported as a pseudogene. This CDR3 has 13 amino acids. The CDR3 sequence: CASSKDKRETQYF. The CDR3 DNA sequence: TGTGCCAGCAGCAAAGATAAGCGGGAGACCCAGTACTTC.

This clonotype occurred many times. V and J are TRBV12-3 or TRBV12-4 and TRBJ1-5; unclear D gene. V lost 3 bases to trimming and J lost 1 base, with 10 bases between them. This CDR3 has 15 amino acids. CDR3 coding DNA: TGTGCCAGCAGTTTTGAGGTGGTGAGCAATCAGCCCCAGCATTTT. It specifies CASSFEVVSNQPQHF.

This chain connects TRBV2 to TRBJ2-7; no definite D call. V lost 5 bases, J lost 1 base, and 3 bases lay in between. CDR1 is SNHLY, CDR2 FYNNEI, per germline. This CDR3 is built from 11 residues. CDR3 nucleotides: TGTGCCAGCAGTAATTCCTACGAGCAGTACGTC. Its protein product is CASSNSYEQYV.